Each of the 18 T cell receptor beta chains below was sequenced from the same sample in a study of T cell responses to AZD1222 COVID-19 vaccine. Using immunoSEQ multiplex PCR, the repertoire was profiled, and TCRdb retains in-frame clones only, with some absent. This sample has about 75,000 clones, with about 87% found just once. Sequencing used peripheral blood, obtained 28 days after the second dose of the MenACWY control vaccine. Source of these receptors: an adult who received the MenACWY meningococcal vaccine as a control.

The chain recombines TRBV7-2 with TRBJ2-3, with 11 bases matching TRBD1. Germline CDR1 is SGHTA and CDR2 is FQGNSA. There are 16 residues in the CDR3. Trimming removed 5 bases from V and 3 bases from J; junction bases left unmatched: 7. The CDR3 DNA reads TGTGCCAGCAGCACCTGGACAGGGGGCCTGACAGATACGCAGTATTTT. Its protein is CASSTWTGGLTDTQYF.

The V and J genes are TRBV6-5 and TRBJ2-2; D unclear. CDR3 length: 15 amino acids. Germline V gene data show CDR1 as MNHEY and CDR2 as SVGAGI. V was pared by 0 bases and J by 2 bases, with 7 bases between. The CDR3 sequence: CASSYSLQNTGELFF. In DNA, the CDR3 is TGTGCCAGCAGTTACTCCTTACAAAACACCGGGGAGCTGTTTTTT.

This sequence joins TRBV29-1 and TRBJ2-2, with D tentatively TRBD1 (6 bases). The germline V and J ends were trimmed by 7 bases and 4 bases, with 13 bases remaining between them. This CDR3 comprises 13 residues. In germline, CDR1 is SQVTM, CDR2 ANQGSEA. The CDR3 bases are TGCAGCGCTGGACAGTCGGCCACCGGGGAGCTGTTTTTT. Amino acids: CSAGQSATGELFF.

This chain links TRBV2 with TRBJ1-6, with D maybe TRBD1 (6 bases). The length of the CDR3 is 14 residues. The V end lost 7 bases, the J end lost 8 bases, and 15 bases lay between the germline ends. Looked up from germline, CDR1 is SNHLY and CDR2 is FYNNEI. Here the CDR3 reads CASNPRGADSPLHF. The CDR3 region has the DNA TGTGCCAGCAATCCCAGGGGCGCGGATTCACCCCTCCACTTT.

V is TRBV4-1 and J is TRBJ2-1; 11 bases are shared with TRBD2. The CDR3 extends over 17 amino acids. Trimming at V came to 2 bases and at J to 7 bases, leaving 10 bases not matched to a gene. In germline, CDR1 is MGHRA, CDR2 YSYEKL. For the CDR3, the DNA is TGCGCCAGCAGCCAAAGGGACTTGGGACTAGCGGTGAATGAGCAGTTCTTC. Translated: CASSQRDLGLAVNEQFF.

This clone was seen a single time. V and J are TRBV2 and TRBJ1-2; D gene ambiguous. The CDR3 is 13 amino acids. Trimming took off 6 bases at V and 1 base at J, with 9 bases between the two ends. Germline CDR1 and CDR2: SNHLY and FYNNEI. As DNA, the CDR3 is TGTGCCAGCAGCCGAGGAGGTAACTATGGCTACACCTTC. This sequence encodes CASSRGGNYGYTF.

The chain carries TRBV18 and TRBJ1-1; 9 bases line up with TRBD1. The CDR3 contains 15 residues. Germline V gene lookup returns CDR1 KGHSH and CDR2 LQKENI. V lost 2 bases to trimming and J lost 5 bases; unmatched junction nucleotides: 6. CDR3 amino acids: CASSPEGTGRTEAFF. CDR3 coding DNA: TGTGCCAGCTCACCAGAAGGGACAGGGCGGACTGAAGCTTTCTTT.

This sequence joins TRBV5-8 and TRBJ2-3; D is ambiguous. The CDR3 spans 13 residues. Germline values: CDR1 SGHTS, CDR2 YDEGEE. The ends were cut back, 0 bases at V and 8 bases at J, with 10 bases in the middle. The CDR3 coding sequence is TGTGCCAGCAGCTTGGGTCTGCAGGCTACGCAGTATTTT. Protein sequence: CASSLGLQATQYF.

CDR3 in amino acids: CASSAQGGYEQYF. The DNA for the CDR3 is TGTGCCAGTAGTGCACAGGGGGGCTACGAGCAGTACTTC. The rearrangement joins TRBV19 to TRBJ2-7, with TRBD1 matching 8 bases. With 5 bases clipped from V and 3 bases from J, the junction kept 3 bases outside the gene matches. This CDR3 region has 13 residues. Germline CDR1 and CDR2: LNHDA and SQIVND (reference sequence).

The chain employs TRBV12-3 or TRBV12-4 and TRBJ1-2; D perhaps matches TRBD1 (5 bases). V shed 7 bases and J shed 12 bases, with 21 bases lying between them. The CDR3 is 13 amino acids. Here the CDR3 reads CASILNPRGVDTF. The DNA for the CDR3 is TGTGCCAGCATATTAAACCCACGGGGGGTGGACACCTTC.

The chain uses TRBV30 and TRBJ1-2; tentatively, D is TRBD1 (6 bases). V dropped 0 bases and J dropped 8 bases, with 13 bases sitting between them. This CDR3 contains 13 residues. Germline V gene data show CDR1 as GTSNPN and CDR2 as SVGIG (reference sequence). The CDR3 spells CAWSVSGAGGYTF. CDR3 in DNA: TGTGCCTGGAGTGTTTCAGGGGCGGGAGGCTACACCTTC. Full variable domain (missing parts from reference TRBV30 and TRBJ1-2): SQTIHQWPATLVQPVGSPLSLECTVEGTSNPNLYWYRQAAGRGLQLLFYSVGIGQISSEVPQNLSASRPQDRQFILSSKKLLLSDSGFYLCAWSVSGAGGYTFGSGTRLTVV.

This clone was counted many times. The genes are TRBV6-2 or TRBV6-3 and TRBJ2-3; 9 bases line up with TRBD1. Germline CDR1 and CDR2: MNHEY and SVGEGT. CDR3 length: 15 residues. The trim removed 4 bases at V and 6 bases at J, leaving 8 bases unmatched. The CDR3 nucleotides read TGTGCCAGCAGTTCGTACAGGGGGCAACGGGATACGCAGTATTTT. This gives the protein CASSSYRGQRDTQYF.

This clone was counted a single time. V usage is TRBV20-1 and J usage is TRBJ2-3; tentative D call: TRBD1 (6 bases). The CDR3 spans 16 residues. Trimming took 3 bases from V and 0 from J, leaving 16 bases between them. Germline assignment: CDR1 DFQATT and CDR2 SNEGSKA (reference sequence). CDR3 residues: CSASSATGTSTDTQYF. Here the CDR3 DNA reads TGCAGTGCTAGTTCTGCGACAGGCACTAGCACAGATACGCAGTATTTT.

The chain recombines TRBV5-1 with TRBJ2-2; D perhaps matches TRBD1 (5 bases). The V and J ends lost 0 bases and 5 bases respectively, with 5 bases between them. Germline CDR1 reads SGHRS; CDR2 reads YFSETQ. This CDR3 region has 13 residues. CDR3 in amino acids: CASSLEGTGELFF. The CDR3 DNA reads as TGCGCCAGCAGCTTGGAGGGGACCGGGGAGCTGTTTTTT.

CDR3 loop: CASSQEDSRRPTEAFF. The CDR3 bases are TGTGCCAGCAGCCAAGAAGACAGCCGGCGGCCCACTGAAGCTTTCTTT. This chain connects TRBV14 to TRBJ1-1, with a weak D call TRBD1 (5 bases). The ends were cut back, 0 bases at V and 4 bases at J, with 15 bases in the middle. Germline CDR1 is SGHDN and CDR2 is FVKESK. The CDR3 covers 16 residues.

J is TRBJ1-6 and V is TRBV18; the D is unclear. CDR3 length: 15 residues. V gave up 2 bases and J gave up 9 bases, with 14 bases separating them. Germline assignment: CDR1 KGHSH and CDR2 LQKENI. The CDR3: CASSPEGSRGSPLHF. DNA of the CDR3: TGTGCCAGCTCACCAGAGGGCTCTCGTGGTTCACCCCTCCACTTT. The full variable domain, in which reference TRBV18 and TRBJ1-6 provide the parts outside the CDR3, is NAGVMQNPRHLVRRRGQEARLRCSPMKGHSHVYWYRQLPEEGLKFMVYLQKENIIDESGMPKERFSAEFPKEGPSILRIQQVVRGDSAAYFCASSPEGSRGSPLHFGNGTRLTVT.

CDR3 nucleotides: TGTGCCAGCAGCTTAGACAGGGCTTCGCGCGAGCAGTACTTC. Translating gives CASSLDRASREQYF. The chain has TRBV7-9 and TRBJ2-7, with a tentative D call TRBD1 (6 bases). The CDR3 has 14 amino acids. Trimming took 1 base from V and 6 from J, leaving 13 bases between them. Germline V gives CDR1 SEHNR, CDR2 FQNEAQ (reference sequence).

The chain employs TRBV15 and TRBJ1-2; D is undetermined. The CDR3 has 14 residues. Germline V gives CDR1 LNHNV, CDR2 YYDKDF (reference sequence). Deletions cut 5 bases from V and 4 bases from J, with 14 bases between. This CDR3 reads CATSAEPAAYGYTF. CDR3 in DNA: TGTGCCACCAGCGCGGAGCCGGCGGCCTATGGCTACACCTTC. The complete variable domain, with remaining parts taken from reference TRBV15 and TRBJ1-2, reads DAMVIQNPRYQVTQFGKPVTLSCSQTLNHNVMYWYQQKSSQAPKLLFHYYDKDFNNEADTPDNFQSRRPNTSFCFLDIRSPGLGDTAMYLCATSAEPAAYGYTFGSGTRLTVV.